This T cell receptor beta chain was profiled in a study of blood T cell repertoires in COVID-19. At the level of the study: Collection of acute and convalescent COVID-19 samples took place in the United States, Italy and Spain. Sample material is recorded as cDNA or gDNA derived from T cells, B-cell-depleted T cells, or PBMCs.

In the authors' methods: For nucleated cells, counts were estimated from reference gene primer amplification. Produced via immunoSEQ multiplex PCR; TCRdb's table is partial and in-frame only. From that table come the V and J calls and clone size; the DNA was used to work out D and trimming. This table holds 70,000 to 85,000 clones, 90% found once. This CDR3 is built from 15 residues. Trimming took 6 bases from V and 3 from J, leaving 15 bases between them. Germline V gene lookup returns CDR1 MNHEY and CDR2 SVGAGI. Sample: peripheral blood. The clonotype comes from a human donor in a cohort sampled during active COVID-19. The rearrangement joins TRBV6-5 to TRBJ1-5; maybe TRBD1 (5 bases). The CDR3 loop is CASSPDRGSNQPQHF. As DNA, the CDR3 is TGTGCCAGCAGCCCCGATAGGGGATCCAATCAGCCCCAGCATTTT.